This T cell receptor (beta chain) is drawn from a study of cytomegalovirus exposure and HLA in healthy donors. Whole-study results and caveats: Cytomegalovirus-associated status was assigned to 150 to 200 TCR beta chains.

Primers: 60 Vbeta forward and 13 Jbeta reverse. Profiling relied on immunoSEQ multiplex PCR, and the TCRdb table lists in-frame clones only, not all of them. This sample has over 150,000 clones, with approximately 83% found just once. To note about this clone: The antigen is undetermined.

V was pared by 4 bases and J by 5 bases, with 15 bases between. The germline gives CDR1 MNHNY, CDR2 SVGAGI (reference sequence). This CDR3 comprises 15 residues. The rearrangement joins TRBV6-6 to TRBJ2-1; D not certain. The origin of this receptor is a boy between 2 and 10 years old in good health and CMV-seronegative. The sample comprised PBMCs. Here the CDR3 DNA reads TGTGCCAGCAGTTCCTCGGGCCGCCGGAACAATGAGCAGTTCTTC. Translating it yields CASSSSGRRNNEQFF.